The clone carrying this T cell receptor (beta chain) was observed many times. What it binds is not known. The V gene's germline CDR1 is SGHTA and CDR2 FQGNSA. Trimming shortened V by 1 base and J by 2 bases, and 12 bases separated the two germline ends. There are 15 residues in the CDR3. TCRdb re-derived calls from the 5' RACE reads in MiXCR, one entry per CDR3 protein. The sample shows under 1 million distinct CDR3 sequences, more than 9% of them seen only once. The data derive from a study of identical twins. Study findings and constraints: Conclusions were drawn cross-sectionally by statistical analysis, without following the same donors.

The same data also went into a second study, on yellow fever vaccine responses in identical twins.

Sequenced: PBMCs. This chain uses TRBV7-2 with TRBJ2-7; D is ambiguous. The TCR was taken from a young woman in good health. The CDR3: CASSLGRQTTYEQYF. Written as DNA, the CDR3 is TGTGCCAGCAGCTTAGGTCGGCAGACAACCTACGAGCAGTACTTC. Complete variable domain (other parts from reference TRBV7-2 and TRBJ2-7): GAGVSQSPSNKVTEKGKDVELRCDPISGHTALYWYRQSLGQGLEFLIYFQGNSAPDKSGLPSDRFSAERTGGSVSTLTIQRTQQEDSAVYLCASSLGRQTTYEQYFGPGTRLTVT.